This T cell receptor (beta chain) emerged from a study of T-cell memory formation after mild COVID-19. The TCR alpha and TCR beta cDNA libraries, bearing sample barcodes and UMIs, were generated by 5'RACE using constant-segment primers. MiXCR was run by TCRdb on the 5' RACE reads, yielding one entry per CDR3 protein. This table has tens of thousands of distinct CDR3 sequences, around 13% appearing once. Study-level points and caveats: Memory cells collected pre-infection included some clones that later responded, suggesting cross-reactive memory joined.

This clonotype was seen at least ten times. Its antigen is unknown. The junction had 6 bases not matched to a gene; V was cut back by 0 bases and J by 6 bases. The germline CDR1 and CDR2 sequences are DFQATT and SNEGSKA (reference sequence). The CDR3 loop spans 15 amino acids. The sequence was obtained from an adult woman who had mild COVID-19 (a few samples of this study predate the infection). Cell type and time point are not known. The sequencing sample was made of PBMCs or a T cell subset sorted from them (not recorded which). The genes are TRBV20-1 and TRBJ2-1; 9 bases line up with TRBD2. CDR3 nucleotides: TGCAGTGCTAGAGAGTTGGCTAGCGGGGCCAATGAGCAGTTCTTC. Translated, it gives CSARELASGANEQFF.